There are many counts of the clone carrying this TCR beta chain. What it binds is unknown. Trimming left V 7 bases short and J 4 bases short, with 14 bases between. CDR1 is MDHEN, CDR2 SYDVKM, per germline. CDR3 length: 13 residues. TCRdb independently ran MiXCR on the reads; one entry per CDR3 protein. The data contain fewer than 250,000 distinct CDR3 sequences, roughly an eighth of them seen just once; the ten biggest clones take up 1.6%. The record originates from a study of T cell repertoires in cytomegalovirus infection. Study overall: The public TCR beta signatures pointed to both CMV infection and matching HLA type.

Study-wide results and caveats: Dominating the ex vivo response were TCR beta clonotypes that were CMV-specific and HLA-C-restricted. Of the TCR beta families, the public ones yielded a cumulative frequency that identified carriers of CMV plus the relevant HLA.

V gene TRBV28 combines with J gene TRBJ2-7, with D tentatively TRBD1 or TRBD2 (6 bases each). The clonotype comes from a human donor in good health (CMV status not recorded). Some clones in this sample may be carry-over from other donors' samples. The source material was PBMCs. The CDR3 nucleotides read TGTGCCAGCACCACCGGAGGGGGGTACGAGCAGTACTTC. It yields the protein CASTTGGGYEQYF.